This TCR beta chain was profiled in a study of Ad26.COV2.S vaccination and SARS-CoV-2 variants. Sequencing used immunoSEQ multiplex PCR; TCRdb keeps in-frame clones, though not all of them. The sample holds about 390,000 clones; roughly nine tenths are singletons and the top ten take under 3.5%. Concerning this clone itself: The antigen remains unidentified.

As to treatment: about 20 received Ad26.COV2.S at low or high dose, single or two shots; roughly 5 received placebo; per-sample allocation not given. After the first vaccine or placebo injection, samples were drawn on day 63. Whole-study findings and limits: Vaccinees displayed broader spike-specific TCR repertoires than placebo recipients.

The ends lost 5 bases at V and 0 bases at J; junction bases unmatched: 6. From germline, CDR1 is SGHTA and CDR2 FQGNSA. The CDR3 length is 16 residues. This sample comprised peripheral blood, obtained in a trial of Ad26.COV2.S vaccine versus placebo. The V and J genes are TRBV7-2 and TRBJ2-3; 9 bases fit TRBD2. The receptor comes from a person aged 18-60 years who received the Ad26.COV2.S COVID-19 vaccine or a placebo. For the CDR3, the DNA is TGTGCCAGCAGCCGTAGCGGGGGTTCTAGCACAGATACGCAGTATTTT. Translating it yields CASSRSGGSSTDTQYF. Using reference TRBV7-2 and TRBJ2-3 for the parts outside the CDR3, the full variable domain is GAGVSQSPSNKVTEKGKDVELRCDPISGHTALYWYRQSLGQGLEFLIYFQGNSAPDKSGLPSDRFSAERTGGSVSTLTIQRTQQEDSAVYLCASSRSGGSSTDTQYFGPGTRLTVL.